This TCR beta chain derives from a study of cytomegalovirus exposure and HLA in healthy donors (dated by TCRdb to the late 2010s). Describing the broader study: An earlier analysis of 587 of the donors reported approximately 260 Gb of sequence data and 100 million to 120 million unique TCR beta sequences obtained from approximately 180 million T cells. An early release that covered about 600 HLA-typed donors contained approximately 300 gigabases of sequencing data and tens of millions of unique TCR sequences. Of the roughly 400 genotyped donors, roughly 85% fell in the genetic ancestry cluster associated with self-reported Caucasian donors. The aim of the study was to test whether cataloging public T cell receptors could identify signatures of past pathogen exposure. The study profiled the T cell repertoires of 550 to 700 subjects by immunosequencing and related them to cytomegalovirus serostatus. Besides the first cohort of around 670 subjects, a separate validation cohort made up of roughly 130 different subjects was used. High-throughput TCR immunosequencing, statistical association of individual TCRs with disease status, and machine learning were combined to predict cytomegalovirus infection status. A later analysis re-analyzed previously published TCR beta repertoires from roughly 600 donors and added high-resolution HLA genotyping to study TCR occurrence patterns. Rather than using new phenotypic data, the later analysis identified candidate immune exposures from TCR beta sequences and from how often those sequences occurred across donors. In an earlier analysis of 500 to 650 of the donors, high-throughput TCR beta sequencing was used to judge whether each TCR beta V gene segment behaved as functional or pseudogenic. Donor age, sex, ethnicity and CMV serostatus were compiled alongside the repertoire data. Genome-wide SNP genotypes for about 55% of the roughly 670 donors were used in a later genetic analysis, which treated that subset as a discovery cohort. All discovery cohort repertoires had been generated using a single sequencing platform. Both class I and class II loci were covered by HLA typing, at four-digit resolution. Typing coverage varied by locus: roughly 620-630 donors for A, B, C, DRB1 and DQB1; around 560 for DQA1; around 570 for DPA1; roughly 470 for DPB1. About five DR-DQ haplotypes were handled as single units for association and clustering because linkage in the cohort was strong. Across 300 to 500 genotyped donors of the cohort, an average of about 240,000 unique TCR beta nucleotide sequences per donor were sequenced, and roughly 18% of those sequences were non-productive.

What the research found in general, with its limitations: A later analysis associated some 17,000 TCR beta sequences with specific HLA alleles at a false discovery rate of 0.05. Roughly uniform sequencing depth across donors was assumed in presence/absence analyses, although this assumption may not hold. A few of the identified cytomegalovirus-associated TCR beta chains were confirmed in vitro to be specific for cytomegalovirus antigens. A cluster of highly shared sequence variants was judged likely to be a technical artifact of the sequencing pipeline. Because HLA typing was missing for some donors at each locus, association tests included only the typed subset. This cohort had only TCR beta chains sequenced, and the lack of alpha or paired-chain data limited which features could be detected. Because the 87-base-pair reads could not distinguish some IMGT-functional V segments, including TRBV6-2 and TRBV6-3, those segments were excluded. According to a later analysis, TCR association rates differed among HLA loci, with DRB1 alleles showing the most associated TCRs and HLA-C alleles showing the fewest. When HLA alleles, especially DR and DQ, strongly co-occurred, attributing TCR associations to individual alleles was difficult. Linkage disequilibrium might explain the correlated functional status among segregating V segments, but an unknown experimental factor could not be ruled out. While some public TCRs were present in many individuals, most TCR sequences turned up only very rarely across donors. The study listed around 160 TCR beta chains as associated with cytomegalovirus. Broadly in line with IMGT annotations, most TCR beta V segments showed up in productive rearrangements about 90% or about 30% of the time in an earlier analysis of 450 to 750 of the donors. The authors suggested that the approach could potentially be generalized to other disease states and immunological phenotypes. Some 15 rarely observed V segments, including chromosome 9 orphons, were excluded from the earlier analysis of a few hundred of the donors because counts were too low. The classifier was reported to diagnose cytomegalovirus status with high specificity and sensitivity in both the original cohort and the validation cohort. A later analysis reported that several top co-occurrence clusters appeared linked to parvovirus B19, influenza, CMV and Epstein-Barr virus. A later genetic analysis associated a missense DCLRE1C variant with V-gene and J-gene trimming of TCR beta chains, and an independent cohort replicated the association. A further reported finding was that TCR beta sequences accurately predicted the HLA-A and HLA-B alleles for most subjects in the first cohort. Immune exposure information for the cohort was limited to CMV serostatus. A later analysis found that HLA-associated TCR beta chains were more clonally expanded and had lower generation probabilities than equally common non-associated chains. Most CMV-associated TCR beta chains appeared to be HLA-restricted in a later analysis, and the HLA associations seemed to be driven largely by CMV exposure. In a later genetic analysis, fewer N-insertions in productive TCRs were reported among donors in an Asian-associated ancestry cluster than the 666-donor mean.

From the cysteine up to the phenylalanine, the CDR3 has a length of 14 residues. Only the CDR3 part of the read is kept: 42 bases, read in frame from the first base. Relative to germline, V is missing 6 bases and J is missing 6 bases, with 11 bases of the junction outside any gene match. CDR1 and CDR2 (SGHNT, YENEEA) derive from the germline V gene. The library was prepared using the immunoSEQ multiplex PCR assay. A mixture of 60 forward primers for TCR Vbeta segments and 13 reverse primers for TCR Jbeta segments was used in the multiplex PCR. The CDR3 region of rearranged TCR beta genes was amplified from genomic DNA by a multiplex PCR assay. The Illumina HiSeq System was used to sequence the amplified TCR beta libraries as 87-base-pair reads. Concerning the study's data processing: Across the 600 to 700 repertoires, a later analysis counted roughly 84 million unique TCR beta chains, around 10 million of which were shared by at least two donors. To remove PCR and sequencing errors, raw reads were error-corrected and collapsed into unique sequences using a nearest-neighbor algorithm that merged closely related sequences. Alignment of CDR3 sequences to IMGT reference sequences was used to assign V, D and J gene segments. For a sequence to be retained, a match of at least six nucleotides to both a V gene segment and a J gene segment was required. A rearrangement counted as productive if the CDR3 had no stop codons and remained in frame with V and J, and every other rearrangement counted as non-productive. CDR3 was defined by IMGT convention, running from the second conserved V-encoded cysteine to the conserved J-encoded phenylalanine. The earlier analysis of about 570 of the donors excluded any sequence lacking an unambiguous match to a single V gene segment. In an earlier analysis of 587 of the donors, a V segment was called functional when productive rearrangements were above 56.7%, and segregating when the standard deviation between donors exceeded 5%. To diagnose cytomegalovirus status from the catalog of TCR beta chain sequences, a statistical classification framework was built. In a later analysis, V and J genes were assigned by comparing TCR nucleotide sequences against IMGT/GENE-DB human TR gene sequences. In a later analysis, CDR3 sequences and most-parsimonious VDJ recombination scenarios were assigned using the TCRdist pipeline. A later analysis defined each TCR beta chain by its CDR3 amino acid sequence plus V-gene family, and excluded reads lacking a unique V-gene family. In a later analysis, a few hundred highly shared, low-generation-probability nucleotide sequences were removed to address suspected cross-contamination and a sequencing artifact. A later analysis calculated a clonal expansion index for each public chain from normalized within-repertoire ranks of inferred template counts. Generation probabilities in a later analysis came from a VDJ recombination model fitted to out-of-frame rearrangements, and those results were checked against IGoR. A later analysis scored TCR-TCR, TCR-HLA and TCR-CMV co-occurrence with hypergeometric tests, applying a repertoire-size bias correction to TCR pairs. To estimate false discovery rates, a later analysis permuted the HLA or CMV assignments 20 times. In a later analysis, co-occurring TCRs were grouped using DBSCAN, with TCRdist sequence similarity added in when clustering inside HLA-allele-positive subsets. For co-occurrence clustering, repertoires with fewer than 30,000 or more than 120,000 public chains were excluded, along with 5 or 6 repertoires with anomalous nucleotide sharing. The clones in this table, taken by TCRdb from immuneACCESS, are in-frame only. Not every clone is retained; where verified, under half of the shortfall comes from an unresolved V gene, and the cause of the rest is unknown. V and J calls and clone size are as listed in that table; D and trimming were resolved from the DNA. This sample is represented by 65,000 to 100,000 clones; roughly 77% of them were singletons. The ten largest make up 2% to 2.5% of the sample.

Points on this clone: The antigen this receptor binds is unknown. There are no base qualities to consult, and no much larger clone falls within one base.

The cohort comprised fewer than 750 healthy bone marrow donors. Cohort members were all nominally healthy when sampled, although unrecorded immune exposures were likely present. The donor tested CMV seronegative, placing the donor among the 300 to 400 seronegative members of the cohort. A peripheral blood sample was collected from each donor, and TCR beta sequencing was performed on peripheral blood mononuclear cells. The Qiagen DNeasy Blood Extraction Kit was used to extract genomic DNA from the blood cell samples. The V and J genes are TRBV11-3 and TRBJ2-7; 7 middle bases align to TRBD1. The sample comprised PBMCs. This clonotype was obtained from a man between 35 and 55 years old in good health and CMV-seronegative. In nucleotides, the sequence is TGTGCCAGCAGGCCGGGGACAGCCGGAGGCGAGCAGTACTTC. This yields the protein CASRPGTAGGEQYF.